This TCR beta chain appears in the sequencing data of a study of blood T cell repertoires in COVID-19 (TCRdb year 2020). In terms of the full investigation: Samples covering the acute and convalescent phases of COVID-19 were provided by collaborators in the United States, Italy and Spain. The repertoires were released in a freely available public database intended as a resource for research on the immune response to SARS-CoV-2. HLA class I and class II types, where available, came from metadata supplied by the sample provider rather than from assay-based typing. The samples were drawn from the first 160 participants of the ongoing ImmuneRACE study and from 1,254 subjects provided by 6 global collaborators. The dataset comprised deeply sampled blood TCRbeta repertoires from subjects exposed to, actively infected with, or recovered from COVID-19. The prospective study material was composed of cDNA or gDNA derived from T cells, B-cell-depleted T cells, or PBMCs. Nearly every sample came with metadata listing a de-identified subject ID, COVID-19 status, age in years and sex.

TCRbeta CDR3 regions were amplified from genomic DNA by means of the immunoSEQ Assay, a bias-controlled multiplex PCR. Per the original workflow: The number of nucleated cells in each sample was estimated from the amplification of reference gene primers within the assay. To quantify the absolute abundance of each unique TCRbeta CDR3 rearrangement, sequence reads were collapsed and filtered. For each sample, productive Simpson clonality was calculated by taking the square root of Simpson's diversity index across productive rearrangements. The source is immuneACCESS, and TCRdb retained only in-frame sequences with V and J called. Part of the clones is not carried over; for the studies checked, unresolved V genes explain less than half of this, and the remainder is unexplained. Clonal size and the V and J genes are those of that table, whereas D and trimming came from the DNA. A total of 90,000 to 100,000 clones appear in this sample, under 85% of them only once. The top ten clones comprise roughly 24% of the sample.

Sequences MNHNY (CDR1) and SVGAGI (CDR2) are obtained from the germline V gene (reference sequence). Relative to germline, V is 6 bases shorter and J is 0 bases shorter, with 12 bases between their ends. The CDR3 contains 16 residues, cysteine and phenylalanine counted. Only the CDR3 part of the read is kept: 48 bases, read in frame from the first base. In the case of this clone: The antigen this receptor binds is unknown. Qualities for individual bases were not recorded, and no much larger clone is one base off.

Results and caveats for the whole study, not just this receptor: The quantity of clinical and demographic metadata differed by source and by participant and was supplied without curation.

Whole blood was collected in K2EDTA tubes by collaborating institutions according to the institutions' own protocols. For TCRbeta analysis, collaborators shipped samples as frozen whole blood, isolated PBMCs, or DNA extracted from either of those sample types. The rearranged chain carries TRBV6-6 and TRBJ1-6; the D gene is unclear. The TCR comes from an older man with acute or convalescent COVID-19. The sequenced sample was peripheral blood. The CDR3 protein is CASSSPLSSYNSPLHF. The bases read TGTGCCAGCAGCTCACCCCTGAGCTCCTATAATTCACCCCTCCACTTT.